One and the same sample provided the 32 T cell receptor beta chains below, sequenced in a study of pediatric ulcerative colitis. Rectal tissue came from one to two pinch biopsies taken at colonoscopy. Data came from immunoSEQ multiplex PCR; TCRdb stores just in-frame clones and leaves some out. The table records approximately 18,000 clones, 70% to 85% of them present only once. Sequenced material: gut tissue. The receptors originated from a boy younger than 18 with moderate ulcerative colitis.

This clone has just one count. CDR3 amino acids: CASSPDNGELFF. In DNA, the CDR3 is TGTGCCAGCAGCCCGGATAACGGGGAGCTGTTTTTT. The chain combines TRBV7-3 with TRBJ2-2; D is uncertain. Trimming took off 5 bases at V and 7 bases at J, with 8 bases between the two ends. Germline V gene lookup returns CDR1 SGHTA and CDR2 FQGTGA. The CDR3 covers 12 residues.

This clone was observed once. The J gene is TRBJ2-6, the V gene TRBV5-4, with 8 bases lining up with TRBD1. This CDR3 region has 16 residues. V shed 0 bases, J shed 2 bases, and the junction held 1 base outside the gene matches. CDR1 is SGHNT and CDR2 is YYREEE in the germline V gene (reference sequence). The CDR3 loop reads CASSLAGGAGANVLTF. Written as DNA, the CDR3 is TGTGCCAGCAGCTTGGCAGGGGGCGCTGGGGCCAACGTCCTGACTTTC.

V is TRBV30 and J is TRBJ1-2; possibly TRBD1 for D (5 bases). Germline lookup yields CDR1 GTSNPN and CDR2 SVGIG (reference sequence). The germline V and J ends were trimmed by 4 bases and 11 bases, with 17 bases remaining between them. This CDR3 is 12 amino acids long. The CDR3 loop reads CAWIALQGIYTF. DNA for the CDR3: TGTGCCTGGATAGCCCTCCAGGGAATATACACCTTC.

This chain uses TRBV7-2 with TRBJ1-5; D is ambiguous. The V and J ends lost 4 bases and 2 bases respectively, with 12 bases between them. Germline V gene sequence: CDR1 SGHTA, CDR2 FQGNSA. This CDR3 is built from 15 residues. The CDR3 is CASSSTRVGNQPQHF. CDR3 bases: TGTGCCAGCAGCTCCACCCGGGTTGGCAATCAGCCCCAGCATTTT.

The DNA for the CDR3 is TGTGCCAGTAGTATAGGTGGCACGGGAGGCACTGAAGCTTTCTTT. The encoded protein is CASSIGGTGGTEAFF. The chain is built from TRBV19 and TRBJ1-1; no reliable D call. V lost 1 base and J 4 bases, leaving 13 bases between the germline ends. The germline V gene has CDR1 LNHDA and CDR2 SQIVND (reference sequence). The CDR3 extends over 15 amino acids.

This sequence joins TRBV7-2 and TRBJ1-1, with D hard to call. CDR3 length: 14 residues. Deletions cut 7 bases from V and 0 bases from J, with 12 bases between. CDR1 SGHTA and CDR2 FQGNSA come from the germline V gene. CDR3 amino acids: CASTYRDMNTEAFF. CDR3 sequence (DNA): TGTGCCAGCACTTATAGAGATATGAACACTGAAGCTTTCTTT.

The chain joins TRBV25-1 to TRBJ2-7; D not certain. This CDR3 comprises 15 residues. The V and J ends lost 2 bases and 6 bases respectively, with 17 bases between them. Germline V gene data show CDR1 as MGHDK and CDR2 as SYGVNS. The DNA for the CDR3 is TGTGCCAGCAGTGAAATGGGCGGACCCCTTGGCGAGCAGTACTTC. Protein product: CASSEMGGPLGEQYF.

The chain employs TRBV19 and TRBJ1-1; D is uncertain. Trimming removed 6 bases at V and 3 bases at J, with 20 bases between. CDR3 size: 16 residues. CDR1 is LNHDA, CDR2 SQIVND, per germline (reference sequence). CDR3 coding DNA: TGTGCCAGTAGAAACCTCTTTATCCCGAGGGACACTGAAGCTTTCTTT. Translated, it gives CASRNLFIPRDTEAFF.

The genes are TRBV5-8 and TRBJ1-1; D remains unclear. The CDR3 spans 13 residues. V lost 7 bases and J lost 5, with 15 bases in between. Germline V CDR1 and CDR2: SGHTS, YDEGEE. The CDR3 DNA reads TGTGCCAGCTGGGAGGAGAGATGGACTGAAGCTTTCTTT. Protein: CASWEERWTEAFF.

The CDR3 is CASHLARENTQYF. In DNA form, the CDR3 reads TGCGCCAGCCACCTCGCGAGAGAGAATACGCAGTATTTT. The V call is TRBV5-1, the J call TRBJ2-3; D remains ambiguous. Germline V gene data show CDR1 as SGHRS and CDR2 as YFSETQ. This CDR3 region has 13 residues. V was trimmed by 7 bases and J by 7 bases, leaving 16 bases between them.

The gene calls are TRBV11-3 and TRBJ2-5; D not resolved. Germline lookup yields CDR1 SGHNT and CDR2 YENEEA. With 1 base removed from V and 1 base from J, the gap between germline ends came to 10 bases. The CDR3 is 15 amino acids. The CDR3 loop reads CASSLGAIGQETQYF. For the CDR3, the DNA is TGTGCCAGCAGCTTAGGGGCAATAGGCCAAGAGACCCAGTACTTC. Looking up the rest from reference TRBV11-3 and TRBJ2-5 gives the full variable domain: EAGVVQSPRYKIIEKKQPVAFWCNPISGHNTLYWYLQNLGQGPELLIRYENEEAVDDSQLPKDRFSAERLKGVDSTLKIQPAELGDSAVYLCASSLGAIGQETQYFGPGTRLLVL.

This clone was picked up one time. V gene TRBV7-2 combines with J gene TRBJ2-5; D gene ambiguous. CDR3 length: 12 residues. Deletions cut 5 bases from V and 5 bases from J, with 9 bases between. Germline CDR1 reads SGHTA; CDR2 reads FQGNSA. Written as DNA, the CDR3 is TGTGCCAGCAGCGGGTTTTGGGAGACCCAGTACTTC. This codes for CASSGFWETQYF.

The chain links TRBV6-5 to TRBJ1-2, with D possibly matching TRBD1 (6 bases). The V gene lost 5 bases and the J gene lost 3 bases, with 16 bases spanning the gap. CDR1 is MNHEY, CDR2 SVGAGI, per germline. The CDR3 is made up of 15 amino acids. CDR3 DNA: TGTGCCAGCAGTCGAACAGGGAGAGGGGACTATGGCTACACCTTC. Translation gives CASSRTGRGDYGYTF.

The chain joins TRBV6-6 to TRBJ2-4, with a weak D call TRBD2 (5 bases). V dropped 10 bases and J dropped 0 bases, with 10 bases sitting between them. Germline CDR1 MNHNY, CDR2 SVGAGI (reference sequence). The CDR3 runs to 13 residues. CDR3 in DNA: TGTGCCACCACGGGAATAGCCAAAAACATTCAGTACTTC. Translated: CATTGIAKNIQYF.

This rearrangement joins TRBV5-1 to TRBJ1-4, with unresolved D. Germline lookup yields CDR1 SGHRS and CDR2 YFSETQ. This CDR3 region has 16 residues. Trimming stripped 0 bases from V and 8 bases from J, with 17 bases between. CDR3 sequence reads: CASSLVASGDREKLFF. Written as DNA, the CDR3 is TGCGCCAGCAGCTTGGTCGCATCCGGGGATAGGGAAAAACTGTTTTTT.

The V and J genes are TRBV7-9 and TRBJ1-1; 9 nucleotides line up with TRBD1. V shed 6 bases and J 4 bases; nucleotides not matched to a gene: 6. The germline V gene encodes CDR1 SEHNR and CDR2 FQNEAQ (reference sequence). The CDR3 consists of 14 residues. CDR3: CASRRDRVSTEAFF. CDR3 nucleotide sequence: TGTGCCAGCAGGAGGGACAGGGTAAGCACTGAAGCTTTCTTT.

This rearrangement joins TRBV5-1 to TRBJ2-5, with D perhaps given as TRBD1 or TRBD2 (6 bases each). The CDR3 is 14 amino acids. In germline, CDR1 is SGHRS, CDR2 YFSETQ. Trimming removed 0 bases from V and 4 bases from J, with 10 bases in between. The CDR3 sequence: CASSLGRGLETQYF. The CDR3 DNA sequence: TGCGCCAGCAGCTTGGGTCGGGGGCTAGAGACCCAGTACTTC.

V is TRBV7-3 and J is TRBJ1-1; 7 bases agree with TRBD1. CDR3 length: 13 amino acids. The junction had 6 bases not matched to a gene; V was cut back by 7 bases and J by 4 bases. Germline lookup yields CDR1 SGHTA and CDR2 FQGTGA. The CDR3 coding sequence is TGTGCCAGCATGACAGGGCATGGCACTGAAGCTTTCTTT. Protein product: CASMTGHGTEAFF.

The chain combines TRBV12-5 with TRBJ1-1; TRBD1 aligns across 10 bases. Germline-derived CDR1 and CDR2 are LGHNT and FRNRAP. Trimming at V came to 7 bases and at J to 3 bases, leaving 8 bases not matched to a gene. This CDR3 is 15 amino acids long. This CDR3 is CASERTGGEDTEAFF. The CDR3 nucleotides read TGTGCTAGTGAGAGGACAGGGGGTGAGGACACTGAAGCTTTCTTT.

Only a few counts were recorded for this clone. The chain carries TRBV6-1 and TRBJ1-2; no firm D call. Trimming pared 2 bases from V and 4 bases from J, leaving 11 bases between. This CDR3 region has 14 residues. Germline CDR1 is MNHNS and CDR2 is SASEGT. CDR3 in amino acids: CASSESGRSYGYTF. CDR3 in DNA: TGTGCCAGCAGTGAAAGTGGTCGTTCCTATGGCTACACCTTC.

V and J are TRBV18 and TRBJ1-2, with TRBD1 as a possible D gene (5 bases). The CDR3 length is 13 residues. CDR1 and CDR2 (germline): KGHSH, LQKENI. Trimming took off 5 bases at V and 4 bases at J, with 11 bases between the two ends. The CDR3 loop is CASSTQGFYGYTF. CDR3 in DNA: TGTGCCAGCTCAACCCAGGGATTCTATGGCTACACCTTC.

This clone came up once. The chain carries TRBV5-8 and TRBJ1-1; no firm D call. The V end lost 3 bases, the J end lost 1 base, and 13 bases lay between the germline ends. CDR3 length: 15 amino acids. Germline-derived CDR1 and CDR2 are SGHTS and YDEGEE. CDR3 sequence: CASSSFGRKNTEAFF. The CDR3 region has the DNA TGTGCCAGCAGCTCCTTTGGACGGAAGAACACTGAAGCTTTCTTT.

J is TRBJ1-4 and V is TRBV21-1. TRBV21-1 is recorded as a pseudogene. The CDR3 runs 17 residues. The CDR3 sequence is CASSKGGEKTTNEKLFF. The CDR3 nucleotides read TGTGCCAGCAGCAAAGGTGGAGAGAAGACAACTAATGAAAAACTGTTTTTT.

V usage is TRBV11-3 and J usage is TRBJ2-1; D is unresolved. The CDR3 sequence is 14 residues long. V was shortened by 2 bases and J by 4 bases, with 9 bases between the two germline ends. Germline CDR1 is SGHNT and CDR2 is YENEEA. The CDR3 loop reads CASSLSPGYNEQFF. The CDR3 DNA reads as TGTGCCAGCAGCTTAAGTCCCGGGTACAATGAGCAGTTCTTC.

The V gene is TRBV5-1, the J gene TRBJ1-3, with D tentatively TRBD1 (6 bases). The CDR3 is made up of 14 amino acids. Deletions cut 3 bases from V and 7 bases from J, with 14 bases between. Germline loops: CDR1 SGHRS, CDR2 YFSETQ. CDR3 sequence (DNA): TGCGCCAGCAGCTCCGCGGGGGCTTACAACACCATATATTTT. This translates into CASSSAGAYNTIYF.

The chain recombines TRBV5-1 with TRBJ1-6; D may be TRBD1 (5 bases). The CDR3 length is 15 residues. Per germline, CDR1 SGHRS and CDR2 YFSETQ. Trimming pared 4 bases from V and 2 bases from J, leaving 10 bases between. The CDR3 is CASSLRDPYNSPLHF. In DNA, the CDR3 is TGCGCCAGCAGCCTCAGGGACCCCTATAATTCACCCCTCCACTTT.

This chain joins TRBV4-1 and TRBJ2-2; 12 bases are shared with TRBD1. V gave up 6 bases and J gave up 4 bases; unmatched junction bases: 9. The CDR3 spans 17 residues. Germline V gene sequence: CDR1 MGHRA, CDR2 YSYEKL. The CDR3 coding sequence is TGCGCCAGCAGACGCCGGGACAGGGGGCAAGGCACCGGGGAGCTGTTTTTT. This gives the protein CASRRRDRGQGTGELFF.

Details on this clone: The sample carries other DNA sequences with the same CDR3. The chain recombines TRBV2 with TRBJ1-5; D uncertain. The V end lost 3 bases, the J end lost 0 bases, and 6 bases lay between the germline ends. The CDR3 spans 14 residues. CDR1 SNHLY and CDR2 FYNNEI come from the germline V gene. The CDR3 region has the DNA TGTGCCAGCAGTGAGATTTATAGCAATCAGCCCCAGCATTTT. It codes for CASSEIYSNQPQHF.

The rearrangement links TRBV13 to TRBJ1-2; 9 bases fit TRBD1. V trimming: 5 bases; J trimming: 5 bases; junction bases outside the gene matches: 9. The CDR3 extends over 15 amino acids. Per the germline V gene, CDR1 is PRHDT and CDR2 is FYEKMQ (reference sequence). Written as DNA, the CDR3 is TGTGCCAGCAGCGGGGACAGGGATGTTAAGTATGGCTACACCTTC. It yields the protein CASSGDRDVKYGYTF.

This clone was counted only a few times. The J gene is TRBJ2-5, the V gene TRBV11-2; either TRBD1 or TRBD2 may fit D (7 bases each). Trimming left V 4 bases short and J 5 bases short, with 17 bases between. CDR1 and CDR2 (germline): SGHAT, FQNNGV. This CDR3 region has 15 residues. CDR3 nucleotides: TGTGCCAGCAGCTCCCAGGGGGGGGTGGTGGAGACCCAGTACTTC. The encoded protein is CASSSQGGVVETQYF.

The chain combines TRBV5-1 with TRBJ2-1; TRBD1 agrees at 9 bases. The CDR3 sequence is 13 residues long. V lost 3 bases and J lost 8; bases outside the gene matches: 3. Germline V gene data show CDR1 as SGHRS and CDR2 as YFSETQ. The CDR3: CASSWDRVHEQFF. The CDR3 DNA is TGCGCCAGCAGCTGGGACAGGGTCCATGAGCAGTTCTTC.

This chain joins TRBV19 and TRBJ1-1; D remains ambiguous. Germline V CDR1 and CDR2: LNHDA, SQIVND (reference sequence). Trimming shortened V by 6 bases and J by 1 base, and 15 bases separated the two germline ends. There are 15 residues in the CDR3. The CDR3 spells CASSPRGRKNTEAFF. The CDR3 nucleotides are TGTGCCAGTAGCCCGCGCGGACGGAAGAACACTGAAGCTTTCTTT.